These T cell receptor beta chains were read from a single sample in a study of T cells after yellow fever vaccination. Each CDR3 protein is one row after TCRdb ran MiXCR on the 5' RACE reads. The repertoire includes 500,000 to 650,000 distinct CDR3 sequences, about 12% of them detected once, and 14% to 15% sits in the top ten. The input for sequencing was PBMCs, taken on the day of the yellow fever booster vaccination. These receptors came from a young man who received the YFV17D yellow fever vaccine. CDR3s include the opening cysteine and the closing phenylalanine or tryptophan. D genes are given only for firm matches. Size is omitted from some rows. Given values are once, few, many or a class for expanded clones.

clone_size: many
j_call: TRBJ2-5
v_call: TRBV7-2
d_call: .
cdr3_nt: TGTGCCAGCAGCCTGGTGGCATTCCAAGAGACCCAGTACTTC
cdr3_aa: CASSLVAFQETQYF

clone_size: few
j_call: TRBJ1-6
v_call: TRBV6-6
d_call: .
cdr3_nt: TGTGCCAGCAGTCCCCTGTCTCTCCTCCACTTT
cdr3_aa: CASSPLSLLHF

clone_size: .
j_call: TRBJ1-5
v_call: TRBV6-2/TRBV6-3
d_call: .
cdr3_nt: TGTGCCAGCAACCTTCTGAACCAGCCCCAGCATTTT
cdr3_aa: CASNLLNQPQHF

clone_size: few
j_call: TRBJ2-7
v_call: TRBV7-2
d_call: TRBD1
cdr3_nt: TGTGCCAGCAGCGTGACCGGGACAGGGGGTTACGAGCAGTACTTC
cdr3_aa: CASSVTGTGGYEQYF

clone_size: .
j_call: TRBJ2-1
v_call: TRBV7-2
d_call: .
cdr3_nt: TGTGCCAGCAGCTTAGGACGGGAGCGAAAGCAGTTCTTC
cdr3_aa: CASSLGRERKQFF

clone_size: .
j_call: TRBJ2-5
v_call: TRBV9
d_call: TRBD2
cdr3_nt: TGTGCCAGCAACCAACTAGCGGGAGGCCAAGAGACCCAGTACTTC
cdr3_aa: CASNQLAGGQETQYF

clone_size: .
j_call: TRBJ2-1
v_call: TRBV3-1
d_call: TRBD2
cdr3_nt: TGTGCCTGCAGCCAAGACGGACTAGCCCTCTCCTACAATGAGCAGTTCTTC
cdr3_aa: CACSQDGLALSYNEQFF

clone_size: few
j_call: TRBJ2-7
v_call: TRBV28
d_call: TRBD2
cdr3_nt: TGTGCCAGTACTAGCGGGAGCGCCTACGAGCAGTACTTC
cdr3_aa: CASTSGSAYEQYF

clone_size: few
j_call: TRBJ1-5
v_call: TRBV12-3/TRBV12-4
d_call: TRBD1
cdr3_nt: TGTGCCAGCGGTCCCTTAGCGACAGGGAGCAATCAGCCCCAGCATTTT
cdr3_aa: CASGPLATGSNQPQHF

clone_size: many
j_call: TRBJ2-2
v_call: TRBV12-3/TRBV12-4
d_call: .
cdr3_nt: TGTGCCAGCAGAGACTCGTACATAGGGGAGCTGTTTTTT
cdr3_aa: CASRDSYIGELFF

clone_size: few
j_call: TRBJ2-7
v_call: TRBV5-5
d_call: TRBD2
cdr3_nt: TGTGCCAGCAGCTTGGTTCCTCAGGGGCTAGCGGGAGTCGTCGAGCAGTACTTC
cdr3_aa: CASSLVPQGLAGVVEQYF

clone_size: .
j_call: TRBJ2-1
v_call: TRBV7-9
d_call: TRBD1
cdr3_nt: TGTGCCAGCAGCTTAGTGGACAGGGGATACAATGAGCAGTTCTTC
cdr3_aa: CASSLVDRGYNEQFF

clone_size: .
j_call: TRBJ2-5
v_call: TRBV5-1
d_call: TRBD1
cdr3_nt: TGCGCCAGCAGCTGGGGGACAGTGAATCAAGAGACCCAGTACTTC
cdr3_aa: CASSWGTVNQETQYF

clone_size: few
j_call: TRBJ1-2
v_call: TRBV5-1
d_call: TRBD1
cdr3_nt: TGCGCCAGCAGCCCACAGGGACAGCTCTATGGCTACACCTTC
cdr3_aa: CASSPQGQLYGYTF

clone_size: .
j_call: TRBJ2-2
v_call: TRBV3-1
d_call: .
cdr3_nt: TGTGCCAGCAGCCCTCCTGACCCAATCACCGGGGAGCTGTTTTTT
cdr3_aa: CASSPPDPITGELFF

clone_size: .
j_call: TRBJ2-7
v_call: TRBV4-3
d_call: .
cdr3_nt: TGCGCCAGCAGCCAAGAGCACCAGCGGATACTCTACGAGCAGTACTTC
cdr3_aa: CASSQEHQRILYEQYF

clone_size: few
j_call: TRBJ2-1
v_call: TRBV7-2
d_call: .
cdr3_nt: TGTGCCAGCAGCTTAGATCGGCTAGCCCTTGAGCAGTTCTTC
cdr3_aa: CASSLDRLALEQFF

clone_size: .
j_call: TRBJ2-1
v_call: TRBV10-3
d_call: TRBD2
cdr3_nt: TGTGCCATCAGCCCGAAGGGCGGACTAGCGGGCAATGAGCAGTTCTTC
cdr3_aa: CAISPKGGLAGNEQFF

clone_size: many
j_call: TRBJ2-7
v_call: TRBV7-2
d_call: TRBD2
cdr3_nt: TGTGCCAGCAGCTTAGCGGGAGGGATGGAGCAGTACTTC
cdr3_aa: CASSLAGGMEQYF

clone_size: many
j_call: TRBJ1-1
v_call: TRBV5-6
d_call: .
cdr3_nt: TGTGCCAGCAGCAGAGGACAGCTGAACACTGAAGCTTTCTTT
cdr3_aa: CASSRGQLNTEAFF

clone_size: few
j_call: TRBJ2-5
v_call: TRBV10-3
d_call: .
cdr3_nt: TGTGCCATCAAGAGGAACGGTTCTCAAGAGACCCAGTACTTC
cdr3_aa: CAIKRNGSQETQYF

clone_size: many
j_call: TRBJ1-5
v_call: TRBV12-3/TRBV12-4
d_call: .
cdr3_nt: TGTGCCAGCAGTTTAGAAGGTCCCCAGCATTTT
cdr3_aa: CASSLEGPQHF

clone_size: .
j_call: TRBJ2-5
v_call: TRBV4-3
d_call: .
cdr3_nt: TGCGCCAGCAGCCCCGCTCCGGGGGAGACCCAGTACTTC
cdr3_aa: CASSPAPGETQYF

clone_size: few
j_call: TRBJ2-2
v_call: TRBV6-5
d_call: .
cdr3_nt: TGTGCCAGCAGTTACTCGTGGGACACCGGGGAGCTGTTTTTT
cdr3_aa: CASSYSWDTGELFF

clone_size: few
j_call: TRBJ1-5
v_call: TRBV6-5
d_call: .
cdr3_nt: TGTGCCAGCAAAGTGACAGATGGTAATCAGCCCCAGCATTTT
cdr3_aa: CASKVTDGNQPQHF

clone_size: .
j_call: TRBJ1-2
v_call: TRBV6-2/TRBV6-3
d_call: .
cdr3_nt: TGTGCCAGCAGTTGGGAGGCTAACTATGGCTACACCTTC
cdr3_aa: CASSWEANYGYTF

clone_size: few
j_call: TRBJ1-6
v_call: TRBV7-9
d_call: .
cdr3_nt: TGTGCCAGCAGCGAGGAAGGGATCTCACCCCTCCACTTT
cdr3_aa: CASSEEGISPLHF

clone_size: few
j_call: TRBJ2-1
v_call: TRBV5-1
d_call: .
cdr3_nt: TGCGCCAGCAGCTTGGACGTTTACAATGAGCAGTTCTTC
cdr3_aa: CASSLDVYNEQFF

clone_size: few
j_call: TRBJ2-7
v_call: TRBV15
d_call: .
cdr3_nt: TGTGCCACCAGCAGAGAGCTCGGGACAAGAGACGAGCAGTACTTC
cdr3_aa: CATSRELGTRDEQYF

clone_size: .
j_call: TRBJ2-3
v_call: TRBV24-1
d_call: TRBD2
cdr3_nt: TGTGCCACCAGTGATCGCGTCAGGGAGGGGTCGGATACGCAGTATTTT
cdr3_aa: CATSDRVREGSDTQYF

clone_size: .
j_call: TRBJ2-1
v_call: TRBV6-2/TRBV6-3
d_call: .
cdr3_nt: TGTGCCAGCAGGGGATTTCTGCGCTCCTACAATGAGCAGTTCTTC
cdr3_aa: CASRGFLRSYNEQFF

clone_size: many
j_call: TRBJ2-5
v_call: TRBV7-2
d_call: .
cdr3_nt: TGTGCCAGCAGCTTAGGGCGGAGCCAAGAGACCCAGTACTTC
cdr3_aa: CASSLGRSQETQYF

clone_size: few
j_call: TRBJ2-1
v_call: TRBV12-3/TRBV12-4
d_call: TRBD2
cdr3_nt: TGTGCCAGCAGTTATTTAGCGGGAGGTAGTGAGCAGTTCTTC
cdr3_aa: CASSYLAGGSEQFF

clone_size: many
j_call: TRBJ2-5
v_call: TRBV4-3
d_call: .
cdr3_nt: TGCGCCAGCAGCCAAGCCAGCGCGGAGACCCAGTACTTC
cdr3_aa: CASSQASAETQYF

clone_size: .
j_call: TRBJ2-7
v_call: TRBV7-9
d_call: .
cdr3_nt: TGTGCCAGCAGCTTCCCCCGAGGGGGGCAGTACGAGCAGTACTTC
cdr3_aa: CASSFPRGGQYEQYF

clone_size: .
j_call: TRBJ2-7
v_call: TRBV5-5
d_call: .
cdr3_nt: TGTGCCAGCAGCTTGGACCCAATCCTTAAAAGCTACGAGCAGTACTTC
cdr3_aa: CASSLDPILKSYEQYF

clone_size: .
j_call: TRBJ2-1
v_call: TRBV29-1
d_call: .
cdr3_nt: TGCAGCGTTGAAGATTGGCGGGACCCGCAGTTCTTC
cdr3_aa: CSVEDWRDPQFF

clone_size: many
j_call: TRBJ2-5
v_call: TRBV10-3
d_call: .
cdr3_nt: TGTGCCATCAGTGAGTCGGGGACTCAAGAGACCCAGTACTTC
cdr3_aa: CAISESGTQETQYF

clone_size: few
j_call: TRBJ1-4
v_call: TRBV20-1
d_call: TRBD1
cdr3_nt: TGCAGTGCTAACAGGGGAACTAATGAAAAACTGTTTTTT
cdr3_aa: CSANRGTNEKLFF

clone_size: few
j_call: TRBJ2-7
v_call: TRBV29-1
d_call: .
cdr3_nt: TGCAGCGTTGGGCACTCCTACGAGCAGTACTTC
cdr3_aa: CSVGHSYEQYF

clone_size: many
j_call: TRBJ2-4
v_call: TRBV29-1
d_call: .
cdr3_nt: TGCAGCGTGACGACAGTCCAAGCCAAAAACATTCAGTACTTC
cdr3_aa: CSVTTVQAKNIQYF

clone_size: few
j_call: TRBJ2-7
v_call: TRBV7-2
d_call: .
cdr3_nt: TGTGCCAGCAGCTTAGACCGACCGGGGGAGCAGTACTTC
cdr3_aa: CASSLDRPGEQYF

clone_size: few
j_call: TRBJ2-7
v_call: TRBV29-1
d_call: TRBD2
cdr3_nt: TGCAGCGTTGAAGATCGTTCGGGACTAGCGGGCTACGAGCAGTACTTC
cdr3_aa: CSVEDRSGLAGYEQYF

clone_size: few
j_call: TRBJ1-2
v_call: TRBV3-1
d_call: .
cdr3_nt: TGTGCCAGCAGCCAAGCTTCGGACGTGATAGATGGCTACACCTTC
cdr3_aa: CASSQASDVIDGYTF

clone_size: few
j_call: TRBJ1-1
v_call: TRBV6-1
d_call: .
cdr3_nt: TGTGCCAGCAAGTGGGCCCCGAACACTGAAGCTTTCTTT
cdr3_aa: CASKWAPNTEAFF

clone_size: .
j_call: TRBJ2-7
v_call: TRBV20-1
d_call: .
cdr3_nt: TGCAGTGCTGCAAAGACGGCTACCTACGAGCAGTACTTC
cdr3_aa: CSAAKTATYEQYF

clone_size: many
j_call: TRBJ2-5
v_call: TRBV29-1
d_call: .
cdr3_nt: TGCAGCGGGCGGGACCCTGGGGAGACCCAGTACTTC
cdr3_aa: CSGRDPGETQYF

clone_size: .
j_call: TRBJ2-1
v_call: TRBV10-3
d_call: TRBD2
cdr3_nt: TGTGCCATCAGGAAGCGGGATGCCAATGAGCAGTTCTTC
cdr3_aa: CAIRKRDANEQFF

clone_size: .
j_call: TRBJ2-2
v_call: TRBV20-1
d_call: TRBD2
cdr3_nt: TGCAGTGCCCCCTCACTAGCGGGAGTCGCCGGGGAGCTGTTTTTT
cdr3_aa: CSAPSLAGVAGELFF

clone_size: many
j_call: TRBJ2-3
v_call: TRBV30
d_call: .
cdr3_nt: TGTGCCTGGGGGGGGATCCGCACAGATACGCAGTATTTT
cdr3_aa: CAWGGIRTDTQYF

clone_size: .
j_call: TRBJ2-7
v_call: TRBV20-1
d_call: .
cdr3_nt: TGCAGTGCTAGCACAGGGCCCTCCTACGAGCAGTACTTC
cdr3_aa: CSASTGPSYEQYF

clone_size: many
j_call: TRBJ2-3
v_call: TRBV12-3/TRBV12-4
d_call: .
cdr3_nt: TGTGCCAGCAGTTCCACCCATACGGGGGCTAGCACAGATACGCAGTATTTT
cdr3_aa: CASSSTHTGASTDTQYF

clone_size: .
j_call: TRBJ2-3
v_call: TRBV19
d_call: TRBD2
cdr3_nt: TGTGCCAGTACCGGCGGCAGCGGGAGGGCGGGAAATACGCAGTATTTT
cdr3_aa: CASTGGSGRAGNTQYF

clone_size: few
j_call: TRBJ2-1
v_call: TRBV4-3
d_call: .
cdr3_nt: TGCGCCAGCAGCGAAGCTGGCTCGAGCTCCTACAATGAGCAGTTCTTC
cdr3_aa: CASSEAGSSSYNEQFF

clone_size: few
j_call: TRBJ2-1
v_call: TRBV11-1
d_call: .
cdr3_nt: TGTGCCAGCGAAACAGGGTACGAATTAATCGGCTCCTACAATGAGCAGTTCTTC
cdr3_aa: CASETGYELIGSYNEQFF

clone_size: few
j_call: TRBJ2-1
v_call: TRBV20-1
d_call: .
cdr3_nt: TGCAGTGCTAGAGAGACGGGGATCTACAATGAGCAGTTCTTC
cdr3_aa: CSARETGIYNEQFF

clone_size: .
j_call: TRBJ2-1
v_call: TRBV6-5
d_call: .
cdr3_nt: TGTGCCAGCAGTTACTACCCTTACGCTGAGCAGTTCTTC
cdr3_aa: CASSYYPYAEQFF

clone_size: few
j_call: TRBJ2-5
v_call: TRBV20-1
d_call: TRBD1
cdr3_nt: TGCAGTGCGGCCGGGACAGGGATGGAGACCCAGTACTTC
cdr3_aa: CSAAGTGMETQYF

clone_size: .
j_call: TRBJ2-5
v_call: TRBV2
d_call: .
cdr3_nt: TGTGCCAGCAGTGAAGGAGGGTACGAGACCCAGTACTTC
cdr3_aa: CASSEGGYETQYF

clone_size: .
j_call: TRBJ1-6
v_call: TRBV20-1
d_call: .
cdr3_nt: TGCAGTGCTAGAGCATTACAACAGGGTTCACCCCTCCACTTT
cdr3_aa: CSARALQQGSPLHF